The clone carrying this TCR beta chain was counted a single time. These data come from a study of technical replicates of blood from a handful of donors. Per germline, CDR1 SEHNR and CDR2 FQNEAQ (reference sequence). Trimming took off 4 bases at V and 6 bases at J, with 20 bases between the two ends. The CDR3 loop spans 16 amino acids. Some clones are missing from TCRdb's copy, which holds only in-frame ones; the method was immunoSEQ multiplex PCR. In the table there are around 65,000 clones, 86% of which are singletons. The sequencing sample was made of PBMCs. The rearrangement links TRBV7-9 to TRBJ2-3; D unresolved. This sequence originates from a human donor in good health. Some clones in this sample may be carry-over from other donors' samples. The CDR3 nucleotides read TGTGCCAGCAGCTCCCGTGGGCCCCAGGATTACGATACGCAGTATTTT. This translates into CASSSRGPQDYDTQYF.